This record covers a single T cell receptor (beta chain). This entry is derived from a study of blood T cell repertoires in COVID-19. Study overall: Researchers got acute and convalescent COVID-19 samples from the United States, Italy and Spain.

Study processing details: Reference gene primer amplification gave nucleated cell count estimates. This table comes from immunoSEQ multiplex PCR, and its TCRdb copy is limited to in-frame clones, with some not included. Clonal size and the V and J genes are those of that table, whereas D and trimming came from the DNA. The repertoire includes hundreds of thousands of clones, roughly 88% of them detected once, and less than 10% sits in the top ten. This CDR3 has 15 residues. Germline CDR1 reads LNHDA; CDR2 reads SQIVND (reference sequence). V dropped 4 bases and J dropped 2; count of bases not matched to a gene: 5.

The sample consisted of peripheral blood. The rearrangement uses TRBV19 and TRBJ1-2, with TRBD1 matching over 9 bases. The origin of this receptor is a man younger than 35 with active or convalescent COVID-19. This chain's CDR3 is CASSSPGTGNYGYTF. The DNA for the CDR3 is TGTGCCAGTAGTAGCCCCGGGACAGGGAACTATGGCTACACCTTC.